These T cell receptor beta chains were read from a single sample in a study of beta chain features in type 1 diabetes. The method was immunoSEQ multiplex PCR; TCRdb's version includes in-frame clones alone and lacks a portion of them. The table has around 340,000 clones, roughly 8% seen once. The sample comprised central memory CD4+ T cells from blood. The receptors were gathered from a woman aged 18 to 35 in good health. The CDR3 runs from the conserved cysteine through the conserved F or W. D genes are given only for firm matches. Clone size is shown for a subset of rows, as once, few, many or a class of expanded clone.

j_call clone_size v_call d_call cdr3_aa cdr3_nt
TRBJ2-3 - TRBV27 - CASSFRYAFSSTDTQYF TGTGCCAGCAGTTTTCGTTATGCGTTCTCTAGCACAGATACGCAGTATTTT
TRBJ1-5 - TRBV4-3 - CASSPAGQATNQPQHF TGCGCCAGCAGCCCCGCCGGGCAGGCGACCAATCAGCCCCAGCATTTT
TRBJ1-5 few TRBV2 - CASRDSEGYSNQPQHF TGTGCCAGCAGGGACAGCGAGGGGTATAGCAATCAGCCCCAGCATTTT
TRBJ1-5 few TRBV19 - CASSNLQGWGNQPQHF TGTGCCAGTAGTAACCTACAGGGTTGGGGCAATCAGCCCCAGCATTTT
TRBJ2-3 many TRBV28 - CASSFWTNTDTQYF TGTGCCAGCAGTTTTTGGACCAACACAGATACGCAGTATTTT
TRBJ2-1 few TRBV19 TRBD2 CASSTGGSGRAGEQFF TGTGCCAGTAGTACCGGCGGTAGCGGGAGGGCTGGTGAGCAGTTCTTC
TRBJ2-1 many TRBV5-4 TRBD2 CASSSRREGSYNEQFF TGTGCCAGCAGCTCAAGGAGGGAGGGCTCCTACAATGAGCAGTTCTTC
TRBJ2-7 - TRBV7-2 - CASSFSPALAEQYF TGTGCCAGCAGCTTCAGTCCAGCCCTAGCCGAGCAGTACTTC
TRBJ1-1 few TRBV5-4 TRBD1 CASKGDRVNTEAFF TGTGCCAGCAAAGGGGACAGGGTGAACACTGAAGCTTTCTTT
TRBJ1-2 - TRBV28 - CASRREAYGYTF TGTGCCAGCCGGCGGGAGGCCTATGGCTACACCTTC
TRBJ2-6 few TRBV5-6 - CASSLSGSGANVLTF TGTGCCAGCAGCTTGTCAGGGTCTGGGGCCAACGTCCTGACTTTC
TRBJ2-7 - TRBV7-2 TRBD2 CASSLGVAGVSYEQYF TGTGCCAGCAGCTTAGGAGTAGCGGGAGTTTCCTACGAGCAGTACTTC
TRBJ1-5 few TRBV19 - CASSADLRPQHF TGTGCCAGTAGTGCTGACCTCCGGCCCCAGCATTTT
TRBJ2-1 few TRBV13 - CASSYYNEQFF TGTGCCAGCAGCTACTACAATGAGCAGTTCTTC
TRBJ2-3 few TRBV28 - CASSLGVATDTQYF TGTGCCAGCAGTTTAGGGGTAGCTACAGATACGCAGTATTTT
TRBJ2-7 - TRBV28 - CASSGPGHMGEQYF TGTGCCAGCAGCGGGCCGGGACATATGGGCGAGCAGTACTTC
TRBJ1-2 - TRBV9 TRBD1 CASSAKGWGQDSNYGYTF TGTGCCAGCAGCGCCAAGGGTTGGGGACAGGATTCGAACTATGGCTACACCTTC
TRBJ2-5 - TRBV29-1 - CSARWTARETQYF TGCAGCGCACGATGGACGGCCCGGGAGACCCAGTACTTC
TRBJ1-3 - TRBV4-2 - CASSQDKYSGNTIYF TGTGCCAGCAGCCAAGATAAGTACTCTGGAAACACCATATATTTT
TRBJ1-2 few TRBV11-2 - CASSLPRAGLSYGYTF TGTGCCAGCAGCTTACCGAGGGCGGGGTTGTCCTATGGCTACACCTTC
TRBJ1-5 - TRBV4-2 - CASSQGDGRASNQPQHF TGTGCCAGCAGCCAAGGGGACGGCAGGGCTAGCAATCAGCCCCAGCATTTT
TRBJ2-3 few TRBV29-1 - CSASPGTPGGADTQYF TGCAGCGCATCCCCCGGGACCCCGGGTGGGGCAGATACGCAGTATTTT
TRBJ2-1 - TRBV10-1 TRBD2 CASSEAGVGNEQFF TGCGCCAGCAGTGAGGCGGGAGTCGGCAATGAGCAGTTCTTC
TRBJ2-5 few TRBV29-1 - CSVSKNVGGETQYF TGCAGCGTTTCGAAGAACGTAGGGGGGGAGACCCAGTACTTC
TRBJ2-7 - TRBV19 - CASRDRSYEQYF TGTGCCAGTAGAGACAGGTCCTACGAGCAGTACTTC
TRBJ2-3 - TRBV6-6 - CASSYINTDTQYF TGTGCCAGCAGTTACATTAACACAGATACGCAGTATTTT
TRBJ2-1 - TRBV7-3 - CASSLTGPSPYNEQFF TGTGCCAGCAGCTTAACGGGTCCTAGCCCCTACAATGAGCAGTTCTTC
TRBJ1-4 few TRBV6-5 - CASTAAGLNEKLFF TGTGCCAGCACCGCAGCAGGGCTGAACGAAAAACTGTTTTTT
TRBJ2-1 few TRBV28 TRBD2 CASRGGLAINEQFF TGTGCCAGCAGGGGGGGACTAGCGATAAATGAGCAGTTCTTC
TRBJ2-5 - TRBV6-6 - CAIRLRQGLQETQYF TGTGCCATCCGCCTTCGGCAGGGTCTCCAAGAGACCCAGTACTTC
TRBJ1-5 - TRBV15 - CATSRDPGAHQPQHF TGTGCCACCAGCAGAGATCCCGGGGCCCATCAGCCCCAGCATTTT
TRBJ2-5 few TRBV9 - CASSVGVYQETQYF TGTGCCAGCAGCGTGGGGGTTTACCAAGAGACCCAGTACTTC
TRBJ2-1 few TRBV28 TRBD1 CASSSGQGSYEQFF TGTGCCAGCAGTTCGGGACAGGGAAGCTATGAGCAGTTCTTC
TRBJ1-4 few TRBV18 - CASSTVEQGNGAKLFF TGTGCCAGCTCAACAGTCGAACAGGGAAATGGGGCAAAACTGTTTTTT
TRBJ1-5 - TRBV7-9 TRBD1 CASSFGTGLHSNQPQHF TGTGCCAGCAGCTTCGGGACAGGACTCCATAGCAATCAGCCCCAGCATTTT
TRBJ2-3 few TRBV9 TRBD1 CASSRTTGSSTDTQYF TGTGCCAGCAGCAGAACGACAGGGTCTAGCACAGATACGCAGTATTTT
TRBJ2-3 few TRBV6-1 - CASSEVGRGDTQYF TGTGCCAGCAGTGAAGTCGGTCGGGGAGATACGCAGTATTTT
TRBJ2-1 - TRBV5-1 - CASSLASYNEQFF TGCGCCAGCAGCTTGGCCTCTTACAATGAGCAGTTCTTC
TRBJ2-5 many TRBV28 TRBD2 CASDGLAGDRETQYF TGTGCCAGCGACGGACTAGCGGGGGACCGGGAGACCCAGTACTTC
TRBJ2-5 - TRBV9 - CASSVAGGLWGETQYF TGTGCCAGCAGCGTAGCTGGTGGGTTATGGGGAGAGACCCAGTACTTC
TRBJ2-1 many TRBV7-2 - CASSIRRGGNEQFF TGTGCCAGCAGCATCAGGAGGGGTGGCAATGAGCAGTTCTTC
TRBJ2-7 many TRBV29-1 TRBD2 CSVRSGSYEQYF TGCAGCGTCCGTAGCGGGAGCTACGAGCAGTACTTC
TRBJ2-7 - TRBV21-1 - CASSKGGDSYEQYF TGTGCCAGCAGCAAAGGTGGGGACTCCTACGAGCAGTACTTC
TRBJ2-3 few TRBV7-3 TRBD2 CASSLTSGRLTDTQYF TGTGCCAGCAGCTTAACTAGCGGGAGGTTGACAGATACGCAGTATTTT
TRBJ1-5 few TRBV23-1 - CASSRPRTGPGGQPQHF TGCGCCAGCAGCCGTCCACGTACAGGGCCGGGGGGTCAGCCCCAGCATTTT
TRBJ1-1 - TRBV28 - CASEARGHEAFF TGTGCCAGCGAGGCTCGGGGCCATGAAGCTTTCTTT
TRBJ2-3 - TRBV9 - CASSVGQGWTDTQYF TGTGCCAGCAGCGTAGGTCAGGGCTGGACAGATACGCAGTATTTT
TRBJ2-5 - TRBV7-3 - CASSTSGQETQYF TGTGCCAGCAGTACATCGGGACAAGAGACCCAGTACTTC
TRBJ2-1 few TRBV19 TRBD2 CASTPDGDYTYNEQFF TGTGCCAGTACCCCTGATGGGGACTACACCTACAATGAGCAGTTCTTC
TRBJ2-1 few TRBV6-4 - CASSVGFGTRRGEQFF TGTGCCAGCAGCGTAGGGTTTGGGACCCGGAGGGGTGAGCAGTTCTTC